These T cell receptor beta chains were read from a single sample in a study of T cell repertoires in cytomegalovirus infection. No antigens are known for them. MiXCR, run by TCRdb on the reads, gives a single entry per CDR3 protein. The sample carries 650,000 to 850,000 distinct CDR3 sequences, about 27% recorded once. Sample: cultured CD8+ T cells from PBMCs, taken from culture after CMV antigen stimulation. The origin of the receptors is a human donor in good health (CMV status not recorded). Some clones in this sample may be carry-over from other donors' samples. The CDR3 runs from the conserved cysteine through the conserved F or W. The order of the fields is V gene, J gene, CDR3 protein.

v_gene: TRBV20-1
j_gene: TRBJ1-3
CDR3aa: CSAKDRGGNTIYF

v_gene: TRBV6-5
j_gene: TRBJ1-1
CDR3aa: CASSYLGALAEAFF

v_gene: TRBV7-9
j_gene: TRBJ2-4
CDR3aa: CASTLAGEAKNIQYF

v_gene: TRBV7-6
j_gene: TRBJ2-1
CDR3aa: CASSSVGEPSSYNEQFF

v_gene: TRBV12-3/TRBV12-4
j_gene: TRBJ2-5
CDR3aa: CASSFIGLAGEQETQYF

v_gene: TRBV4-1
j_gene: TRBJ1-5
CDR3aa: CASSQAGSNQPQHF

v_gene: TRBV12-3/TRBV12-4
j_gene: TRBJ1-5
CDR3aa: CASSLVRTGAQPQHF

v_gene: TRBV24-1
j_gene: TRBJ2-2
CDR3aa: CATSAQLDANTGELFF

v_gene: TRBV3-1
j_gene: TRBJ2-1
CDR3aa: CASSQGTVSNEQFF

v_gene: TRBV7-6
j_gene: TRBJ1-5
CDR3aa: CASSATDRAYQPQHF

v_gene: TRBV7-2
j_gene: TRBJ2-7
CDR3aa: CASSLAVGHPEDYEQYF

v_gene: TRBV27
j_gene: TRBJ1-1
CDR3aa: CASKTGPNTEAFF

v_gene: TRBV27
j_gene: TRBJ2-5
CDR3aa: CASSCHRDGWQRLYQETQYF

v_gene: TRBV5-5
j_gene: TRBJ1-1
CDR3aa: CASSPIMGPEAFF

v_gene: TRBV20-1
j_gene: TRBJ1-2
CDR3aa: CSARDGGWYGYTF

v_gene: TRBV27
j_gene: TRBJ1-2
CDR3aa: CASTSWTGRFYGYTF

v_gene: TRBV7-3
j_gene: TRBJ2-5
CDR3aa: CASSDWALGTQYF

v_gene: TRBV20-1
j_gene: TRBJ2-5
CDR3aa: CSATSPGILKETQYF

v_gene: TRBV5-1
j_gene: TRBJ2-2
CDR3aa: CASSLTPGVKTGELFF

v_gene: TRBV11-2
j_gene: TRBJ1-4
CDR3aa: CASSVGGPEKLFF

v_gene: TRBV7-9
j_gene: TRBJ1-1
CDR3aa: CASSLVPGATPEAFF

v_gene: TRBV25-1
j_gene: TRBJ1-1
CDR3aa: CASSELVGGGKDTEAFF

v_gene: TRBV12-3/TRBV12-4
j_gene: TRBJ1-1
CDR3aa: CASSPGLQNTEAFF

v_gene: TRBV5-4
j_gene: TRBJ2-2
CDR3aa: CASWQNTGELFF

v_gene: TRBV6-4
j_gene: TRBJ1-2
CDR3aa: CASKGPSNYGYTF

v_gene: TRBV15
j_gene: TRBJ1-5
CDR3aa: CATSRDWGAGNQPQHF

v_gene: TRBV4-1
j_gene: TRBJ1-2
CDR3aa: CASSQVGGSGYTF

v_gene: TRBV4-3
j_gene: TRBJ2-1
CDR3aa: CASSQLPFEDSGYNEQFF

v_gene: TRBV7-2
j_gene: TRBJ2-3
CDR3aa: CASSLEFSTDTQYF

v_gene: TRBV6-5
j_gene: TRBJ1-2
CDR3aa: CASRLDTGHYGYTF

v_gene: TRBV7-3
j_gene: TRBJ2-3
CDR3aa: CASSGNLTDTQYF

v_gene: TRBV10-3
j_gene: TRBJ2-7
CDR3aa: CAISHKDRIGNEQYF

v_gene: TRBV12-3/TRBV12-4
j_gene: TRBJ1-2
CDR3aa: CAIDTGTAPNGYTF

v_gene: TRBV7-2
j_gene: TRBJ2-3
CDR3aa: CASSWGLAGLDTQYF

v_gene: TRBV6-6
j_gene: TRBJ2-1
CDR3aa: CASSYTVTGVGLNEQFF

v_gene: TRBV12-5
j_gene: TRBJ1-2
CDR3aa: CASGLGNAAVTNYGYTF

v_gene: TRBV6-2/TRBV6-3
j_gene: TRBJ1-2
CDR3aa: CASSSDFYGYTF

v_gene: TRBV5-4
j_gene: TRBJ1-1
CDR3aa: CASSSFDRGFEAFF

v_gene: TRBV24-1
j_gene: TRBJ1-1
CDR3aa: CASQYTGETEAFF

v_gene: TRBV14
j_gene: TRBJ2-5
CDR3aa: CASSQDLETGYQETQYF

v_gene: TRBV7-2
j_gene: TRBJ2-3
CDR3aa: CASSLETSGGAGDTQYF

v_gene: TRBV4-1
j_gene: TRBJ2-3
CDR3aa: CASSQERYTQYF

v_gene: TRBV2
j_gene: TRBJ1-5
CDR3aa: CASWGQGNQPQHF

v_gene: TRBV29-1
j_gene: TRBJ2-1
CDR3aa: CSVESSGGESYNEQFF

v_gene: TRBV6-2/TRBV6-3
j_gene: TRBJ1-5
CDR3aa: CASSPTGKANQPQHF